The entry that follows covers one T cell receptor (beta chain) sequence. The data were obtained in a study of shared clonotypes between healthy human individuals. About the study: For every donor, three CD4 naive, three CD4 memory, two CD8 naive and one CD8 memory plates were used.

From germline, CDR1 is LGHNA and CDR2 YNFKEQ. The V and J ends lost 3 bases and 1 base, in that order; junction bases with no gene match: 5. This CDR3 is 16 amino acids long. Investigators divided CD4+ cells into CD45RA+ naive and CD45RA-negative memory subsets. Assay used: immunoSEQ multiplex PCR; TCRdb lists only in-frame clones, some missing. Among a few million clones listed, just over 90% were seen once. The sequenced sample was naive CD4+ T cells from PBMCs. Subset of the sample: CD45RA+ positively selected. This TCR derives from a young man in good health. Some clones in this sample may be carry-over from other donors' samples. J is TRBJ2-7 and V is TRBV4-2; 11 bases match TRBD2. CDR3 sequence reads: CASSHETSGTSYEQYF. In DNA, the CDR3 is TGTGCCAGCAGCCATGAGACTAGCGGGACTTCCTACGAGCAGTACTTC.